This is a list of T cell receptor beta chains from one sample in a study of OX40 agonist ivuxolimab in advanced cancers. TCRdb keeps only in-frame clones here, not all; method: immunoSEQ multiplex PCR. The table records over 85,000 clones, roughly 91% of them present only once. The sample was CD4+ or CD8+ T cells sorted from blood, taken in a trial of the OX40 agonist ivuxolimab. The origin of the receptors is an adult with an advanced solid tumor such as melanoma, head and neck, liver or kidney cancer. Both conserved end residues are part of each CDR3. D genes are given only for firm matches. Clone size is not always given. Where it is, it says once, few, many or a class for expanded clones.

>TRBJ2-7|TRBV28|once|.
TGTGCCAGCAGTGGCCAGACTTGGAACTACGAGCAGTACTTC
CASSGQTWNYEQYF
>TRBJ1-1|TRBV9|.|.
TGTGCCAGCAGCGCCGGACACGGAGCCGCTGAAGCTTTCTTT
CASSAGHGAAEAFF
>TRBJ1-4|TRBV11-3|.|.
TGTGCCAGCAGCTTAGGGACAGCTGCAACTAATGAAAAACTGTTTTTT
CASSLGTAATNEKLFF
>TRBJ2-1|TRBV9|.|.
TGTGCCAGCAGCGTAGCATCGGGGGTCTACAATGAGCAGTTCTTC
CASSVASGVYNEQFF
>TRBJ1-2|TRBV28|.|TRBD1
TGTGCCAGCAGTTTCCGACAGGGCTATGGCTACACCTTC
CASSFRQGYGYTF
>TRBJ2-5|TRBV7-9|.|.
TGTGCCAGCAGCTTAGCGAGACAGCAAGAGACCCAGTACTTC
CASSLARQQETQYF
>TRBJ1-1|TRBV6-5|once|TRBD1
TGTGCCAGCAGTGGAGACAGGGCGAACACTGAAGCTTTCTTT
CASSGDRANTEAFF
>TRBJ1-2|TRBV7-3|.|.
TGTGCCAGCAGCTTCGCGGGACACAACCATGGCTACACCTTC
CASSFAGHNHGYTF
>TRBJ2-2|TRBV5-5|.|TRBD1
TGTGCCAGCAGCTTGGGGGGACAGATCACCGGGGAGCTGTTTTTT
CASSLGGQITGELFF
>TRBJ2-3|TRBV27|.|TRBD1
TGTGCCAGCAGTTCCCTACAGGGGGTGGAGGGCACAGATACGCAGTATTTT
CASSSLQGVEGTDTQYF
>TRBJ1-6|TRBV7-5|.|.
TGTGCCAGAAGCCCAACGACAGGGACCTATAATTCACCCCTCCACTTT
CARSPTTGTYNSPLHF
>TRBJ2-5|TRBV28|.|TRBD2
TGTGCCAGCAGTTTTGCTAGCGGGGGAGAGACCCAGTACTTC
CASSFASGGETQYF
>TRBJ1-2|TRBV7-8|.|TRBD1
TGTGCCAGCAGCTTAGCGAATGGACAGGGGCGGTATGGCTACACCTTC
CASSLANGQGRYGYTF
>TRBJ1-2|TRBV5-1|.|.
TGCGCCAGCAGCTCCATAGAAGGCTATGGCTACACCTTC
CASSSIEGYGYTF
>TRBJ1-5|TRBV5-1|.|.
TGCGCCAGCAGCTTAGGGGACACTAGCAATCAGCCCCAGCATTTT
CASSLGDTSNQPQHF
>TRBJ1-2|TRBV5-1|.|.
TGCGCCAGCAGAACAGGGACTAACCCTAACTATGGCTACACCTTC
CASRTGTNPNYGYTF
>TRBJ2-2|TRBV5-1|.|TRBD2
TGCGCCAGCAGCTTGGCACTAGCGGGAGGGAACACCGGGGAGCTGTTTTTT
CASSLALAGGNTGELFF
>TRBJ2-2|TRBV6-1|.|.
TGTGCCAGCAGTACAGGGCTGGGGGACACCGGGGAGCTGTTTTTT
CASSTGLGDTGELFF
>TRBJ2-5|TRBV7-2|few|TRBD1
TGTGCCAGCAGCTTAATGGACAGGCATCAAGAGACCCAGTACTTC
CASSLMDRHQETQYF
>TRBJ1-2|TRBV29-1|.|.
TGCAGCGTTGAATTTTGGCAGGGGTATGGCTACACCTTC
CSVEFWQGYGYTF
>TRBJ2-3|TRBV7-6|once|.
TGTGCCAGCAGGAGCTCATCCACAGATACGCAGTATTTT
CASRSSSTDTQYF
>TRBJ2-4|TRBV5-4|.|TRBD1
TGTGCCAGCAGCTTGAGCCGGACAGGGGGCTCCAACATTCAGTACTTC
CASSLSRTGGSNIQYF
>TRBJ2-7|TRBV28|once|.
TGTGCCAGCAGCATATCGCAACCCCCGCAGTACTTC
CASSISQPPQYF
>TRBJ1-5|TRBV4-1|.|.
TGCGCCAGCAGCCAAGAGTTACAGGCGGGGAATCAGCCCCAGCATTTT
CASSQELQAGNQPQHF
>TRBJ1-6|TRBV28|.|TRBD1
TGTGCCAGCAGTTTATCGGACAGGGTGAGGTCACCCCTCCACTTT
CASSLSDRVRSPLHF
>TRBJ1-5|TRBV5-8|once|.
TGTGCCAGCACCCCCTTGGATCAGCCCCAGCATTTT
CASTPLDQPQHF
>TRBJ2-2|TRBV6-1|.|.
TGTGCCAGCAGTGAAGTAGGGATCGGGGAGCTGTTTTTT
CASSEVGIGELFF
>TRBJ1-2|TRBV19|.|.
TGTGCCAGTAGTCAAGGGTATTATGGCTACACCTTC
CASSQGYYGYTF
>TRBJ2-3|TRBV7-2|.|TRBD2
TGTGCCAGCAGCTCCGGCCTAGCGGGAGTCCGTGGAGATACGCAGTATTTT
CASSSGLAGVRGDTQYF
>TRBJ2-1|TRBV6-5|.|.
TGTGCCAGCAGTTACGGACCCGAGCAGTTCTTC
CASSYGPEQFF
>TRBJ2-3|TRBV10-3|.|.
TGTGCCATCAGTCCCGAGGGGCGGCGGACAGATACGCAGTATTTT
CAISPEGRRTDTQYF
>TRBJ2-7|TRBV5-6|.|.
TGTGCCAGCAGCTTGGCCCTGGAGCAGTACTTC
CASSLALEQYF
>TRBJ1-4|TRBV5-5|.|TRBD1
TGTGCCAGCAGCTCACAGGGGCCGCCCATCGGGAAACTGTTTTTT
CASSSQGPPIGKLFF
>TRBJ2-5|TRBV4-3|.|.
TGCGCCAGCAGCCAAGGGGCTCCGAAAATCAACCAAGAGACCCAGTACTTC
CASSQGAPKINQETQYF
>TRBJ1-1|TRBV5-4|.|.
TGTGCCAGCAGATACTTCATGAACACTGAAGCTTTCTTT
CASRYFMNTEAFF
>TRBJ1-5|TRBV7-8|.|.
TGTGCCAGCAGCTTTGGCAGGGAGAATCAGCCCCAGCATTTT
CASSFGRENQPQHF
>TRBJ2-2|TRBV7-2|.|TRBD1
TGTGCCAGCAGCACAGGGGGCGGGGAGCTGTTTTTT
CASSTGGGELFF
>TRBJ1-1|TRBV5-3|.|TRBD1
TGTGCCAGCAGAATGGACAGGGGCACTGAAGCTTTCTTT
CASRMDRGTEAFF
>TRBJ2-7|TRBV7-9|.|.
TGTGCCAGCAGCTTAAGTTCCCTTCCTTACGAGCAGTACTTC
CASSLSSLPYEQYF
>TRBJ2-5|TRBV7-8|.|TRBD2
TGTGCCAGCAGCGCCCCTTGGGGGACTAGCGGGAGGGAATCCCGTAAAGAGACCCAGTACTTC
CASSAPWGTSGRESRKETQYF
>TRBJ2-7|TRBV20-1|.|TRBD2
TGCAGTGCCATGGGACTAGCGGGATTGTACTTC
CSAMGLAGLYF
>TRBJ2-1|TRBV5-4|.|TRBD2
TGTGCCAGCAGCTTGGGGGGTAGCGGGAGGGCGTCCTACAATGAGCAGTTCTTC
CASSLGGSGRASYNEQFF
>TRBJ2-7|TRBV6-6|.|.
TGTGCCAGCAGTTTGGCGACAGGCTACGAGCAGTACTTC
CASSLATGYEQYF
>TRBJ1-5|TRBV7-3|.|.
TGTGCCAGCAGCTTAGGGATCAATCAGCCCCAGCATTTT
CASSLGINQPQHF